Presented here are 31 T cell receptor beta chains from one specimen sequenced in a study of T-cell memory formation after mild COVID-19. TCRdb re-called the 5' RACE reads with MiXCR, one entry per CDR3 protein. The profile covers more than 150,000 distinct CDR3 sequences, with about 20% appearing a single time and about 23% taken by the ten largest. Sequenced input: PBMCs or a T cell subset sorted from them (not recorded which). Source of these receptors: an adult woman who had mild COVID-19 (a few samples of this study predate the infection). Cell type and time point are not known.

This clonotype was seen a few times. The rearrangement uses TRBV28 and TRBJ2-1; D is unresolved. The CDR3 contains 11 residues. Germline CDR1 reads MDHEN; CDR2 reads SYDVKM. The germline V and J ends were trimmed by 4 bases and 9 bases, with 7 bases remaining between them. CDR3 loop: CASSYRFEQFF. In DNA form, the CDR3 reads TGTGCCAGCAGTTATAGGTTTGAGCAGTTCTTC.

This clonotype was seen at least ten times. The rearrangement links TRBV25-1 to TRBJ1-5, with D possibly being TRBD1 (5 bases). In germline, CDR1 is MGHDK, CDR2 SYGVNS. This CDR3 spans 17 amino acids. Trimming shortened V by 2 bases and J by 4 bases, and 18 bases separated the two germline ends. CDR3 in DNA: TGTGCCAGCAGTGAAGGGGGATCAGGGTTTCGGAATCAGCCCCAGCATTTT. Protein: CASSEGGSGFRNQPQHF.

This clonotype was seen many times. This rearrangement joins TRBV9 to TRBJ1-1; 7 bases are a match to TRBD1. The CDR3 covers 16 residues. Losses at the gene ends were 1 base for V and 2 bases for J; bases not matched to a gene: 8. CDR1 and CDR2 (germline): SGDLS, YYNGEE. CDR3 in amino acids: CASSVTSGTVNTEAFF. The DNA for the CDR3 is TGTGCCAGCAGCGTAACCTCCGGGACAGTCAACACTGAAGCTTTCTTT.

This clonotype was recorded a few times. The chain joins TRBV11-3 to TRBJ2-2; perhaps D is TRBD1 or TRBD2 (5 bases each). Looked up from germline, CDR1 is SGHNT and CDR2 is YENEEA. This CDR3 comprises 16 residues. V lost 5 bases to trimming and J lost 6 bases, with 19 bases between them. CDR3: CASSPTHDRGAGELFF. CDR3 nucleotide sequence: TGTGCCAGCAGCCCGACCCACGACCGGGGCGCCGGGGAGCTGTTTTTT.

The rearrangement uses TRBV29-1 and TRBJ2-3; unclear D gene. This CDR3 has 11 amino acids. In germline, CDR1 is SQVTM, CDR2 ANQGSEA. V shed 6 bases and J shed 3 bases, with 7 bases lying between them. CDR3 in DNA: TGCAGCGTCTGGGATACAGATACGCAGTATTTT. Protein: CSVWDTDTQYF.

This clonotype was picked up a small number of times. The chain joins TRBV12-5 to TRBJ2-1, with D tentatively TRBD2 (5 bases). V was trimmed by 6 bases and J by 6 bases, leaving 21 bases between them. The CDR3 covers 16 residues. Germline CDR1 is LGHNT and CDR2 is FRNRAP. CDR3 protein: CASGPSPIGWVNEQFF. The CDR3, as DNA: TGTGCTAGTGGGCCTAGCCCCATAGGGTGGGTCAATGAGCAGTTCTTC. The whole variable domain, remainder taken from reference TRBV12-5 and TRBJ2-1, is DARVTQTPRHKVTEMGQEVTMRCQPILGHNTVFWYRQTMMQGLELLAYFRNRAPLDDSGMPKDRFSAEMPDATLATLKIQPSEPRDSAVYFCASGPSPIGWVNEQFFGPGTRLTVL.

V and J are TRBV15 and TRBJ2-3; D ambiguous. The CDR3 has 14 amino acids. With 2 bases removed from V and 6 bases from J, the gap between germline ends came to 12 bases. The germline V gene has CDR1 LNHNV and CDR2 YYDKDF (reference sequence). CDR3 residues: CATSRTPSRDTQYF. In DNA, the CDR3 is TGTGCCACCAGCAGAACCCCGTCCAGGGATACGCAGTATTTT.

This clonotype was detected many times. The gene calls are TRBV7-3 and TRBJ2-2; D is unresolved. V was pared by 3 bases and J by 0 bases, with 5 bases between. The CDR3 runs 14 residues. In germline, CDR1 is SGHTA, CDR2 FQGTGA. CDR3 protein: CASSLAANTGELFF. The CDR3 nucleotides are TGTGCCAGCAGCTTGGCGGCGAACACCGGGGAGCTGTTTTTT. The variable domain in full, with the rest retrieved from reference TRBV7-3 and TRBJ2-2, is GAGVSQTPSNKVTEKGKYVELRCDPISGHTALYWYRQSLGQGPEFLIYFQGTGAADDSGLPNDRFFAVRPEGSVSTLKIQRTERGDSAVYLCASSLAANTGELFFGEGSRLTVL.

V usage is TRBV7-9 and J usage is TRBJ2-3; the match to TRBD1 covers 9 bases. V was clipped by 4 bases and J by 4 bases; unmatched bases: 12. Germline V gene sequence: CDR1 SEHNR, CDR2 FQNEAQ (reference sequence). CDR3 length: 17 residues. The CDR3 DNA follows: TGTGCCAGCAGCTCTCCAGACAGGGGGTTCGAGTCAGATACGCAGTATTTT. Translated: CASSSPDRGFESDTQYF.

The chain employs TRBV7-9 and TRBJ2-1; 10 bases agree with TRBD2. Germline CDR1 is SEHNR and CDR2 is FQNEAQ (reference sequence). Trimming at V came to 4 bases and at J to 6 bases, leaving 9 bases not matched to a gene. This CDR3 has 16 residues. This CDR3 is CASSYQTSGIGNEQFF. CDR3 coding DNA: TGTGCCAGCAGCTACCAAACTAGCGGGATTGGCAATGAGCAGTTCTTC.

The V call is TRBV5-6, the J call TRBJ2-7, with 9 nucleotides matching TRBD1. Germline-derived CDR1 and CDR2 are SGHDT and YYEEEE. V dropped 3 bases and J dropped 3; count of bases not matched to a gene: 10. The CDR3 covers 16 residues. Here the CDR3 DNA reads TGTGCCAGCAGCTGGGACCGGGACAGGGTTATCTACGAGCAGTACTTC. Its translation: CASSWDRDRVIYEQYF. The complete variable domain, with remaining parts taken from reference TRBV5-6 and TRBJ2-7, reads DAGVTQSPTHLIKTRGQQVTLRCSPKSGHDTVSWYQQALGQGPQFIFQYYEEEERQRGNFPDRFSGHQFPNYSSELNVNALLLGDSALYLCASSWDRDRVIYEQYFGPGTRLTVT.

Concerning this clonotype: At one end, the junction sequence differs from germline, possibly due to a read error. This rearrangement joins TRBV6-1 to TRBJ1-1; no clear D gene. Germline V gene sequence: CDR1 MNHNS, CDR2 SASEGT. The CDR3 loop spans 15 amino acids. The CDR3 here is CASSEELGSNPEAFF. Written as DNA, the CDR3 is TGTGCCAGCAGTGAAGAGTTGGGATCGAACCCTGAAGCTTTCTTT.

This chain uses TRBV10-3 with TRBJ2-1, with D maybe TRBD1 (5 bases). Trimming shortened V by 2 bases and J by 0 bases, and 20 bases separated the two germline ends. Germline-derived CDR1 and CDR2 are ENHRY and SYGVKD. The CDR3 is 19 amino acids. The CDR3 loop reads CAISEPPFGHRSSYNEQFF. Here the CDR3 DNA reads TGTGCCATCAGTGAGCCCCCTTTTGGACACCGGAGCTCCTACAATGAGCAGTTCTTC.

This clonotype was counted between two and nine times. The gene calls are TRBV6-5 and TRBJ2-3; tentatively, D is TRBD2 (6 bases). The V end was cut by 0 bases, the J end by 4 bases, with 14 bases between. This CDR3 spans 16 amino acids. CDR1 is MNHEY, CDR2 SVGAGI, per germline. The CDR3 nucleotides read TGTGCCAGCAGTTACTCAAGGGGAGGCGTTCCAGATACGCAGTATTTT. Amino acids: CASSYSRGGVPDTQYF.

A few counts support this clonotype. The V call is TRBV20-1, the J call TRBJ2-2, with D possibly matching TRBD2 (5 bases). Trimming stripped 5 bases from V and 3 bases from J, with 13 bases between. The CDR3 runs to 14 residues. The germline V gene has CDR1 DFQATT and CDR2 SNEGSKA (reference sequence). Written as DNA, the CDR3 is TGCAGTGCTCCCAACCGGGAATACACCGGGGAGCTGTTTTTT. Translation: CSAPNREYTGELFF.

The chain uses TRBV12-3 or TRBV12-4 and TRBJ1-1; D is possibly TRBD1 (5 bases). The CDR3 runs 14 residues. The germline V and J ends were trimmed by 3 bases and 1 base, with 9 bases remaining between them. CDR3 DNA: TGTGCCAGCAGTTTTCAGGGTACGAACACTGAAGCTTTCTTT. This sequence encodes CASSFQGTNTEAFF.

This clonotype is a singleton in its sample. The V and J genes are TRBV11-3 and TRBJ2-2; D unresolved. The germline gives CDR1 SGHNT, CDR2 YENEEA. Trimming removed 5 bases from V and 7 bases from J, with 11 bases in between. The CDR3 loop spans 13 amino acids. The CDR3 region is CASSLYYGGELFF. CDR3 DNA sequence: TGTGCCAGCAGCCTTTACTATGGCGGGGAGCTGTTTTTT.

This clonotype was found a few times. The chain uses TRBV7-8 and TRBJ2-3; D ambiguous. CDR1 SGHVS and CDR2 FQNEAQ come from the germline V gene. The CDR3 length is 15 residues. Trimming stripped 3 bases from V and 6 bases from J, with 16 bases between. The DNA of the CDR3 is TGTGCCAGCAGCTTTTCGGTCGTCCCGACGGATACGCAGTATTTT. It encodes CASSFSVVPTDTQYF.

This clonotype was seen more than once but under ten times. This chain links TRBV7-9 with TRBJ2-3; D is ambiguous. Per germline, CDR1 SEHNR and CDR2 FQNEAQ (reference sequence). V lost 11 bases to trimming and J lost 6 bases, with 21 bases between them. The CDR3 length is 14 residues. The CDR3, as DNA: TGTGCCGGCGAGGCAGGTCCCGAGGAGGATACGCAGTATTTT. It encodes CAGEAGPEEDTQYF.

V usage is TRBV9 and J usage is TRBJ1-5; D remains unclear. V lost 4 bases to trimming and J lost 3 bases, with 14 bases between them. CDR1 and CDR2 from the germline V gene are SGDLS and YYNGEE. The CDR3 length is 15 residues. CDR3 in amino acids: CASSLGGNPNQPQHF. The CDR3 nucleotides are TGTGCCAGCAGCTTGGGAGGGAACCCCAATCAGCCCCAGCATTTT. Drawing the rest from reference TRBV9 and TRBJ1-5, the complete variable domain is DSGVTQTPKHLITATGQRVTLRCSPRSGDLSVYWYQQSLDQGLQFLIQYYNGEERAKGNILERFSAQQFPDLHSELNLSSLELGDSALYFCASSLGGNPNQPQHFGDGTRLSIL.

The table lists this clonotype with a few counts. The V call is TRBV5-1, the J call TRBJ2-2; 7 bases are a match to TRBD2. Germline CDR1 reads SGHRS; CDR2 reads YFSETQ. The CDR3 sequence is 16 residues long. The V segment lost 0 bases and the J segment 0 bases; nucleotides outside the gene matches: 2. CDR3: CASSLGTRTNTGELFF. For the CDR3, the DNA is TGCGCCAGCAGCTTGGGGACTAGGACGAACACCGGGGAGCTGTTTTTT.

This clonotype was counted a few times. The chain employs TRBV7-2 and TRBJ1-2; TRBD1 aligns across 8 bases. CDR3 length equals 19 residues. Germline V gene data show CDR1 as SGHTA and CDR2 as FQGNSA. V shed 0 bases and J 3 bases; nucleotides not matched to a gene: 15. This CDR3 reads CASSLAIGDRRRRDYGYTF. The CDR3, as DNA: TGTGCCAGCAGCTTAGCTATAGGGGACAGGCGGCGTCGGGACTATGGCTACACCTTC.

This clonotype has a handful of counts. This rearrangement joins TRBV11-1 to TRBJ1-1, with D tentatively TRBD1 (5 bases). Germline V gene data show CDR1 as SGHAT and CDR2 as FQDESV (reference sequence). The V end lost 5 bases, the J end lost 8 bases, and 15 bases lay between the germline ends. CDR3 size: 13 residues. CDR3 sequence: CASSPLGVSEAFF. The CDR3 DNA sequence: TGTGCCAGCAGCCCCCTAGGGGTATCGGAAGCTTTCTTT.

The chain joins TRBV20-1 to TRBJ2-7; D unclear. CDR1 is DFQATT, CDR2 SNEGSKA, per germline (reference sequence). The ends were cut back, 2 bases at V and 0 bases at J, with 8 bases in the middle. CDR3 length: 13 residues. The CDR3 protein is CSARSRPSYEQYF. CDR3 coding DNA: TGCAGTGCTAGATCCCGCCCCTCCTACGAGCAGTACTTC.

The rearrangement links TRBV30 to TRBJ2-7, with a weak D call TRBD1 (6 bases). This CDR3 has 13 residues. Germline CDR1 and CDR2: GTSNPN and SVGIG (reference sequence). V was trimmed by 2 bases and J by 0 bases, leaving 8 bases between them. The CDR3 protein is CAWSTGLSYEQYF. The DNA for the CDR3 is TGTGCCTGGAGTACAGGGCTCTCCTACGAGCAGTACTTC.

The chain employs TRBV29-1 and TRBJ2-2; D is perhaps TRBD2 (7 bases). The V end was cut by 3 bases, the J end by 6 bases, with 11 bases between. The CDR3 has 13 amino acids. Germline V gives CDR1 SQVTM, CDR2 ANQGSEA. CDR3 loop: CSVDFGGPGELFF. In nucleotides, the CDR3 is TGCAGCGTTGATTTCGGGGGGCCCGGGGAGCTGTTTTTT.

This clonotype showed up just a few times. This chain uses TRBV7-9 with TRBJ2-5, with TRBD2 identical over 11 bases. The CDR3 totals 18 residues. From germline, CDR1 is SEHNR and CDR2 FQNEAQ (reference sequence). Unmatched junction bases numbered 8, after V lost 0 bases and J lost 2 bases. The DNA for the CDR3 is TGTGCCAGCAGCTTAGCGCGGCGGGGACTAGCGGAACAAGAGACCCAGTACTTC. This gives the protein CASSLARRGLAEQETQYF. Together with reference TRBV7-9 and TRBJ2-5, the CDR3 gives the full variable domain: DTGVSQNPRHKITKRGQNVTFRCDPISEHNRLYWYRQTLGQGPEFLTYFQNEAQLEKSRLLSDRFSAERPKGSFSTLEIQRTEQGDSAMYLCASSLARRGLAEQETQYFGPGTRLLVL.

J is TRBJ2-3 and V is TRBV5-1, with D perhaps matching TRBD1 (5 bases). CDR3 length: 15 amino acids. The V and J ends lost 0 bases and 5 bases respectively, with 13 bases between them. Per the germline V gene, CDR1 is SGHRS and CDR2 is YFSETQ. This CDR3 is CASSLAMTDKDTQYF. The CDR3 DNA reads as TGCGCCAGCAGCTTGGCTATGACAGATAAAGATACGCAGTATTTT.

There are a few counts of this clonotype. The rearrangement links TRBV6-5 to TRBJ2-2, with D tentatively TRBD1 or TRBD2 (5 bases each). Per germline, CDR1 MNHEY and CDR2 SVGAGI. The ends were cut back, 0 bases at V and 4 bases at J, with 15 bases in the middle. The CDR3 sequence is 17 residues long. Here the CDR3 DNA reads TGTGCCAGCAGTTACTCGACGGGGCAGGGACCCACCGGGGAGCTGTTTTTT. As protein: CASSYSTGQGPTGELFF.

This clonotype was seen more than once but under ten times. The chain has TRBV27 and TRBJ1-5; D is undetermined. The CDR3 contains 16 residues. Germline V lookup: CDR1 MNHEY, CDR2 SMNVEV (reference sequence). The V gene lost 0 bases and the J gene lost 0 bases, with 9 bases spanning the gap. In DNA, the CDR3 is TGTGCCAGCAGTTTATCGCCCGGGGTTAGCAATCAGCCCCAGCATTTT. Residues: CASSLSPGVSNQPQHF.

The genes are TRBV18 and TRBJ2-4; D gene uncertain. Looked up from germline, CDR1 is KGHSH and CDR2 is LQKENI. The CDR3 runs 16 residues. Trimming cost V 3 bases and J 0 bases, with 12 bases left between them. CDR3 sequence reads: CASSPLLQLAKNIQYF. The CDR3 DNA reads as TGTGCCAGCTCACCCCTCCTCCAACTAGCCAAAAACATTCAGTACTTC. The whole variable domain, filled in from reference TRBV18 and TRBJ2-4, reads NAGVMQNPRHLVRRRGQEARLRCSPMKGHSHVYWYRQLPEEGLKFMVYLQKENIIDESGMPKERFSAEFPKEGPSILRIQQVVRGDSAAYFCASSPLLQLAKNIQYFGAGTRLSVL.